The rows below give T cell receptor beta chains drawn from one sample of a study of shared clonotypes between healthy human individuals. Repertoires were generated with immunoSEQ multiplex PCR, while TCRdb's copy carries only in-frame clones and drops some. Of about 79,000 clones in the sample, under 65% are singletons; the top ten hold roughly 49%. The sequenced sample consisted of memory CD8+ T cells sorted from blood. The receptors originated from a man aged 30-40 years in good health. CDR3s include the opening cysteine and the closing phenylalanine or tryptophan. D genes are given only for firm matches. Rows give clone size only sometimes, using once, few, many, or a class for an expanded clone.

V gene	D gene	clone size	J gene	CDR3 DNA	CDR3 protein
TRBV6-5	.	.	TRBJ2-1	TGTGCCACAAGTCCAGTGAACGATTACAATGAGCAGTTCTTC	CATSPVNDYNEQFF
TRBV4-3	.	.	TRBJ2-7	TGCGCCAGCAGCCGGTCTATAGGAGTAGGGGAGCAGTACTTC	CASSRSIGVGEQYF
TRBV29-1	.	.	TRBJ2-5	TGCAGCGTTGACGGGGGTTTCGGGACAGACCAAGAGACCCAGTACTTC	CSVDGGFGTDQETQYF
TRBV6-1	TRBD1	few	TRBJ2-5	TGTGCCAGCAGTGGGGGTCCGACAGGGGTGGGGCAAGAGACCCAGTACTTC	CASSGGPTGVGQETQYF
TRBV4-3	TRBD2	few	TRBJ2-7	TGCGCCAGCAGCCAAGGGCTAGCGGGAGTTTACGAGCAGTACTTC	CASSQGLAGVYEQYF
TRBV28	.	.	TRBJ2-3	TGTGCCAGCAGTTTAGATACGGCGGCTACAGATACGCAGTATTTT	CASSLDTAATDTQYF
TRBV29-1	.	.	TRBJ2-7	TGCAGCGTAGGGGTTGGCTACGAGCAGTACTTC	CSVGVGYEQYF
TRBV25-1	.	.	TRBJ2-6	TGTGCCAGCAGTGGGGGGACATCTGGGGCCAACGTCCTGACTTTC	CASSGGTSGANVLTF
TRBV6-6	.	.	TRBJ1-1	TGTGCCAGCAGTTACGGGCCAGGGAACACTGAAGCTTTCTTT	CASSYGPGNTEAFF
TRBV28	.	.	TRBJ2-1	TGTGCCAGCAGTTTATGGGGACTCCAAAGGCATGAGCAGTTCTTC	CASSLWGLQRHEQFF
TRBV14	TRBD2	.	TRBJ2-1	TGTGCCAGCGGGAGCGGGAGTTACAATGAGCAGTTCTTC	CASGSGSYNEQFF
TRBV9	TRBD1	many	TRBJ1-1	TGTGCCAGCAGCGAGTTGGGACAGGGGAACACTGAAGCTTTCTTT	CASSELGQGNTEAFF
TRBV6-1	TRBD1	.	TRBJ2-7	TGTGCCAGCAGTACGACAGGGTTATCTTCCAACGAGCAGTACTTC	CASSTTGLSSNEQYF
TRBV7-9	.	many	TRBJ2-2	TGTGCCAGCAGCTCCGCGGGTGGGACAAAGAACACCGGGGAGCTGTTTTTT	CASSSAGGTKNTGELFF
TRBV7-8	TRBD2	.	TRBJ2-1	TGTGCCAGCAAAATGGGGCCTAGCGGGTACAATGAGCAGTTCTTC	CASKMGPSGYNEQFF
TRBV5-4	.	.	TRBJ1-1	TGTGCCAGCAGCTTCCGTTATGGTGTCACTGAAGCTTTCTTT	CASSFRYGVTEAFF
TRBV25-1	.	few	TRBJ2-1	TGTGCCAGCAGTGAAACACTTAATAGCGGAGTCTACAATGAGCAGTTCTTC	CASSETLNSGVYNEQFF
TRBV21-1	.	.	TRBJ2-5	TGTGCCAGCAGCAAAGCATGGAGGGACAGGACCTCGGGGAGACCCCAAGAGACCCAGTACTTC	CASSKAWRDRTSGRPQETQYF
TRBV27	TRBD2	.	TRBJ2-2	TGTGCCAGCAGTTTTAAAGGACTAGCTGGTGGCGGGGAGCTGTTTTTT	CASSFKGLAGGGELFF
TRBV27	.	.	TRBJ2-1	TGTGCCAGCAGTTTATCTTTCGTCGGGAATGAGCAGTTCTTC	CASSLSFVGNEQFF
TRBV5-4	.	.	TRBJ2-3	TGTGCCAGCAGCTTCGTTTGGGAAGAAACAGATACGCAGTATTTT	CASSFVWEETDTQYF
TRBV30	.	few	TRBJ1-1	TGTGCCTGGAGTCCCGCCACTGAAGCTTTCTTT	CAWSPATEAFF
TRBV5-6	.	few	TRBJ2-5	TGTGCCAGCAGCTTTAACCGGGGGACCCAGTACTTC	CASSFNRGTQYF
TRBV9	.	.	TRBJ2-1	TGTGCCAGCAGCGTATGGGGTAGCTCCTACAATGAGCAGTTCTTC	CASSVWGSSYNEQFF
TRBV16	.	once	TRBJ2-3	TGTGCCAGCAGCCACGGATGGACACGTACTAGCACAGATACGCAGTATTTT	CASSHGWTRTSTDTQYF
TRBV4-1	.	many	TRBJ2-1	TGCGCCAGCAGCCAGGGGGAGCGTGAACTGTTCTTC	CASSQGERELFF
TRBV29-1	.	.	TRBJ2-2	TGCAGCGTTGGGCCAAACACCGGGGAGCTGTTTTTT	CSVGPNTGELFF
TRBV11-2	TRBD1	many	TRBJ1-1	TGTGCCAGCAGCGACAGGGGACAGGAGCTAGAACAAGCTTTCTTT	CASSDRGQELEQAFF
TRBV10-3	.	few	TRBJ1-5	TGTGCCATCAGTGATCCCGGGACGCCCCAGCATTTT	CAISDPGTPQHF
TRBV7-1	.	.	TRBJ2-6	TGTGCCAGCAGCGGCATACTTACGAGGACAAAGTCGGGCCACGTCCTGACTTTC	CASSGILTRTKSGHVLTF
TRBV27	TRBD2	few	TRBJ2-6	TGTGCCAGCAGTCTTCGGGTCTTAGGACTAGCGGGAGGCCAGAGCTCTGGGGCCAACGTCCTGACTTTC	CASSLRVLGLAGGQSSGANVLTF
TRBV27	.	.	TRBJ2-5	TGTGCCAGCAGCCCAACTACAATGGAGACCCAGTACTTC	CASSPTTMETQYF
TRBV7-9	.	few	TRBJ2-7	TGTGCCAGCAGCTCCTCCGGCACACCGGGCGGCGAGCAGTACTTC	CASSSSGTPGGEQYF
TRBV4-3	TRBD2	few	TRBJ2-2	TGCGCCAGCAGACACGGACTAGCGGGAGCCGGGGAGCTGTTTTTT	CASRHGLAGAGELFF
TRBV10-3	TRBD1	.	TRBJ2-1	TGTGCCATCAGTGACGGACAGGGCAATGAGCAGTTCTTC	CAISDGQGNEQFF
TRBV5-4	TRBD2	.	TRBJ2-7	TGTGCCAGCAGCGCCTCTAGCGGGAGCTACGAGCAGTACTTC	CASSASSGSYEQYF
TRBV5-6	TRBD1	.	TRBJ1-4	TGTGCCAGCAGCTGGGGGGACAGTTATTCTGAAAAACTGTTTTTT	CASSWGDSYSEKLFF
TRBV28	.	.	TRBJ1-5	TGTGCCAGCAGTTTAAAACCGGGACAATCGGGTCAGCCCCAGCATTTT	CASSLKPGQSGQPQHF
TRBV19	.	few	TRBJ2-3	TGTGCCAGTGGCTTGGAAATCGGTACGCAGTATTTT	CASGLEIGTQYF
TRBV7-2	.	.	TRBJ1-5	TGTGCCAGCAGCTTAGCCCTTTCAGGGAATCAGCCCCAGCATTTT	CASSLALSGNQPQHF
TRBV28	TRBD2	.	TRBJ2-7	TGTGCCAGCCAAGGGGCGGGGGACGAGCAGTACTTC	CASQGAGDEQYF
TRBV7-9	.	many	TRBJ1-5	TGTGCCAGCAGCCCGGATGGGGTGGCGGGCAATCAGCCCCAGCATTTT	CASSPDGVAGNQPQHF
TRBV2	TRBD1	.	TRBJ2-7	TGTGCCAGCAGTGAGGACAGGGTAGACTACGAGCAGTACTTC	CASSEDRVDYEQYF
TRBV5-4	.	few	TRBJ2-1	TGTGCCAGCAGCGACCGGACCCTGGGTGAGCAGTTCTTC	CASSDRTLGEQFF
TRBV15	TRBD2	.	TRBJ2-1	TGTGCCACCAGCAGAGATCTGACTAGCGGCAAGTACAATGAGCAGTTCTTC	CATSRDLTSGKYNEQFF
TRBV6-4	.	.	TRBJ2-6	TGTGCCAGCAGTTTCGACAGCTCTGGGGCCAACGTCCTGACTTTC	CASSFDSSGANVLTF
TRBV28	.	.	TRBJ1-5	TGTGCCAGCGGGCACCAGAGGGACTTCCAGCCCCAGCATTTT	CASGHQRDFQPQHF
TRBV6-1	TRBD1	.	TRBJ2-3	TGTGCCAGCAGTGAACAGCAGGGACAGGGGGCGGATACGCAGTATTTT	CASSEQQGQGADTQYF
TRBV4-1	.	.	TRBJ2-1	TGCGCCAGCAGCCATAGAACAGGCGGTGAGCAGTTCTTC	CASSHRTGGEQFF
TRBV7-2	.	.	TRBJ2-1	TGTGCCAGCAGCCACTTTCGCCATGAGCAGTTCTTC	CASSHFRHEQFF
TRBV25-1	TRBD1	.	TRBJ1-2	TGTGCCAGCAGTGGGGTTCCGGGGACAGGCGGCGACTATGGCTACACCTTC	CASSGVPGTGGDYGYTF
TRBV7-4	.	.	TRBJ2-1	TGTGCCAGCAGCTTAGAGGGCACTTTGCAGTTCTTC	CASSLEGTLQFF
TRBV25-1	TRBD1	.	TRBJ2-7	TGTGCCAGCAGCCCCGGGACAGGCCGATCCTACGAGCAGTACTTC	CASSPGTGRSYEQYF
TRBV27	TRBD2	few	TRBJ2-5	TGTGCCAGCAGTTTGGGGAGGGCCATGATGGAGACCCAGTACTTC	CASSLGRAMMETQYF